The present entry profiles one T cell receptor (beta chain) with its context. This sample was included in a study of cytomegalovirus exposure and HLA in healthy donors. The primer mix had 60 Vbeta and 13 Jbeta primers. Some clones are missing from TCRdb's copy, which holds only in-frame ones; the method was immunoSEQ multiplex PCR. The profile covers approximately 190,000 clones, with about four fifths appearing a single time and 1.5% to 2% taken by the ten largest. CDR3 size: 13 residues. CDR1 is LGHNA, CDR2 YNFKEQ, per germline. V shed 8 bases and J 4 bases; nucleotides not matched to a gene: 1. V is TRBV4-2 and J is TRBJ2-1; TRBD2 agrees at 11 bases. The material sequenced was PBMCs. The clonotype was recovered from a man aged 35 to 55 in good health and CMV-seropositive. The CDR3 region has the DNA TGTGCCAGCGGACTAGCGGGTTACAATGAGCAGTTCTTC. Amino acid sequence: CASGLAGYNEQFF.